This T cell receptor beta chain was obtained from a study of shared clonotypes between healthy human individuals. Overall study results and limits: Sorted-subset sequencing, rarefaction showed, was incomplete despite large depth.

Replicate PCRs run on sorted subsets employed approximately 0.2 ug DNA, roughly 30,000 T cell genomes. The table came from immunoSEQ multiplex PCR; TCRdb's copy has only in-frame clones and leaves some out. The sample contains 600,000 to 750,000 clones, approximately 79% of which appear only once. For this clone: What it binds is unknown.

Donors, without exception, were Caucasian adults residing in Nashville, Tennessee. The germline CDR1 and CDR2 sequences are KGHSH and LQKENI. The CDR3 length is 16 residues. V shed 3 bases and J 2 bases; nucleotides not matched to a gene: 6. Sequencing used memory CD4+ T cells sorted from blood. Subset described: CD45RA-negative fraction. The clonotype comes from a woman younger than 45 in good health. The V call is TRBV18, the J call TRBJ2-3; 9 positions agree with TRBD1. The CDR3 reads CASSPPGQGFTDTQYF. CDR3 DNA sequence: TGTGCCAGCTCACCTCCAGGACAGGGGTTCACAGATACGCAGTATTTT.